This T cell receptor beta chain is drawn from a study of cytotoxic CD8 clonotypes in ibrutinib-treated CLL. Looking at the study overall: By median 68 months, roughly twelve had progressed and about 15 stayed remitted; responses had been 2 complete and about 24 partial. The study, taken as a whole, reports: Clonality went higher at ibrutinib response and then dropped back toward baseline at progression. Treatment left the uncommon public clonotypes either contracted or stable in frequency.

Cryopreserved PBMCs were the source of approximately 2 micrograms of genomic DNA, which went to TCR beta libraries. Produced via immunoSEQ multiplex PCR; TCRdb's table is partial and in-frame only. This table has nearly 100,000 clones, 70% to 80% appearing once. V gave up 7 bases and J gave up 5 bases; unmatched junction bases: 11. The CDR3 is 15 amino acids. Germline assignment: CDR1 SGHTA and CDR2 FQGNSA. This clone was seen a handful of times. Antigen: not known. The sequencing here drew on PBMCs, taken after 12 months of ibrutinib treatment. The V call is TRBV7-2, the J call TRBJ2-7, with 10 positions matching TRBD2. This TCR was recovered from a human donor with chronic lymphocytic leukemia. This CDR3 is CASTARLAGFDEQYF. CDR3 nucleotides: TGTGCCAGCACCGCTCGACTAGCGGGTTTCGACGAGCAGTACTTC. Variable domain in full (rest from reference TRBV7-2 and TRBJ2-7): GAGVSQSPSNKVTEKGKDVELRCDPISGHTALYWYRQSLGQGLEFLIYFQGNSAPDKSGLPSDRFSAERTGGSVSTLTIQRTQQEDSAVYLCASTARLAGFDEQYFGPGTRLTVT.